This T cell receptor beta chain emerged from a study of Graves' ophthalmopathy and Graves' hyperthyroidism. Study context: Stable hyperthyroid donors showed no ophthalmopathy during 18 months follow-up.

Trimming pared 8 bases from V and 5 bases from J, leaving 18 bases between. Germline CDR1 and CDR2: MGHDK and SYGVNS. The CDR3 runs to 14 residues. RNA served as the template for amplifying TCR beta CDR3 regions. First-round RT-PCR used HTBI primers; second-round multiplex PCR followed. TCRdb itself ran the multiplex PCR reads through MiXCR, one entry per CDR3 protein. The data contain roughly 1.1 million distinct CDR3 sequences, about 36% of them singletons. Overall study results and limits: Sensitivity reached over 85% and specificity around 81% for a 13-signature model separating ophthalmopathy from stable hyperthyroidism.

With respect to this clonotype: Its antigen is unidentified.

The clonotype comes from an adult man with Graves' hyperthyroidism. This chain connects TRBV25-1 to TRBJ2-5; D possibly corresponds to TRBD2 (6 bases). The sample consisted of peripheral blood or thyroid tissue (not recorded which). The CDR3 nucleotides are TGTGCCAGCTTTAAGGGCGGGGACCGCGAGACCCAGTACTTC. This codes for CASFKGGDRETQYF.